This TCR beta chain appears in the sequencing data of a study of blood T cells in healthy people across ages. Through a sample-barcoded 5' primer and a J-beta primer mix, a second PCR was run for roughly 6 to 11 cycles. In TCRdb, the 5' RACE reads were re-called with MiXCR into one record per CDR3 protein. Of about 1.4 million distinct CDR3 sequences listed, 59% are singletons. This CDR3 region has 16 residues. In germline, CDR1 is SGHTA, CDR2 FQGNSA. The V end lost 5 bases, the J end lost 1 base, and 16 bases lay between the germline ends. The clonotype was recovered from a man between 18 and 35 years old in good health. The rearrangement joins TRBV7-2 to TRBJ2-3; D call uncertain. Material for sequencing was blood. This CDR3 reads CASSPTSVTGTDTQYF. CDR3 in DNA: TGTGCCAGCAGCCCCACCAGTGTTACGGGCACAGATACGCAGTATTTT.